This entry features one T cell receptor beta chain sequence. What antigen it recognizes has not been identified. Base quality data are lacking; no much larger clone is found one base away. The CDR3 regions of human TCRbeta chains were subjected to immunosequencing. The study's processing was this. Repertoire TCRs were checked for matches against a reference library of SARS-CoV-2-specific TCRs that had been generated using the MIRA antigen-specificity platform. Breadth meant the fraction of unique TCRs that were SARS-CoV-2-associated, whereas depth meant the fraction of total T cells that were SARS-CoV-2-associated. Each spike-specific TCR was assigned to its reactive spike region and to a CD4 or CD8 class using the MIRA data. Log10-transformed breadth and depth values were compared by one-way ANOVA with Sidak's multiple comparisons tests. The immuneACCESS repertoire file appears here via TCRdb, limited to in-frame rearrangements. These files lack a portion of the clones; in checked studies, under half of the deficit traces to unresolved V genes, and the cause of the others is not known. V, J and clone size were drawn from that table, and D and trimming were deduced from the DNA. In this sample the table shows 150,000 to 180,000 clones, roughly 90% of which occur a single time. Together, the top ten hold approximately 17% of the sample.

The CDR3 sequence holds 15 residues, the cysteine and phenylalanine included. Of the read, only the CDR3 DNA is kept; its 45 bases are in frame from base 1. The germline V gene specifies SGHDT as CDR1 and YYEEEE as CDR2. Ends trimmed: V by 0 bases, J by 2 bases; bases unmatched to a gene: 3. This record comes from a study of T cell responses to AZD1222 COVID-19 vaccine (dated by TCRdb to 2020 to 2023). A note on the overall study: AZD1222 recipients given second doses at about 4 weeks or at about 12 weeks were pooled, since spike-specific TCR depth and breadth were not found to differ between the two schedules. TCR sequencing was performed for about 240 trial participants, of whom around 210 were given two doses of AZD1222 and around 25 were given two doses of MenACWY control vaccine. Trial participants were enrolled by age into 18-55, 56-69 and 70-plus year subgroups, with about 150, 27 and 61 TCR-sequenced participants respectively.

General study outcomes and caveats: In the small 56-69-year group, the increase in depth fell short of significance, most likely because of low power. After two AZD1222 doses, both the breadth and the depth of spike-specific TCRs were significantly higher than at day 0 and than in MenACWY recipients. The vaccine-associated CD4 TCRs covered the entire spike protein, and the dominant responses fell in regions 160-218 and 743-854. Only six or seven AZD1222 recipients were SARS-CoV-2 seropositive at baseline, limiting conclusions about previously exposed vaccinees. Because no day 14 peak-response samples were available, repertoires were characterized only after the peak T cell response. Participants were mostly white British, with more females than males. The authors suggested clonal diversity may have been underestimated. Reportedly, almost half of the unique spike-specific TCRs recognized epitopes lying outside the regions that are mutated in the B.1.351 and B.1.1.7 variants.

According to the study, the label for this sample's time point signals: baseline before first vaccination. Vaccinee samples came from UK trials COV001 and COV002, including a single-blind randomized controlled phase 2/3 trial of AZD1222 (ChAdOx1 nCoV-19) in healthy adults. For TCRbeta chain sequencing, PBMC samples were collected from trial participants at day 0 and at day 28 after the second dose. This specimen was peripheral blood, taken on day 0 of AZD1222 vaccination. This chain joins TRBV5-6 to TRBJ2-3; 7 nucleotides in the junction match TRBD1. This TCR came from an adult in good health. The bases are TGTGCCAGCAGCTTGGGGGGACAGACCACAGATACGCAGTATTTT. This sequence encodes CASSLGGQTTDTQYF.